The clone carrying this T cell receptor beta chain came up many times. Its target is unknown. TCRdb reprocessed the 5' RACE reads via MiXCR and lists one record per CDR3 protein. Of more than 500,000 distinct CDR3 sequences detected, about 5.2% appear once; the ten largest clones hold approximately 4%. The data originate from a study of CD8 T cells in ankylosing spondylitis. Germline V gives CDR1 SGHTA, CDR2 FQGNSA. CDR3 length: 14 residues. V gave up 5 bases and J gave up 10 bases, with 18 bases separating them. Study results and limitations: Matched ankylosing spondylitis synovial fluid reportedly contained a significantly enriched population of disease-linked clones. A TCR beta motif made of several highly homologous variants seemed typical of ankylosing spondylitis blood. Some motif variants were previously reported in reactive arthritis synovial fluid and blood.

The sequence was obtained from a male donor with ankylosing spondylitis. Sequenced input: blood, either unsorted or a sorted T cell fraction (not recorded which). The chain has TRBV7-2 and TRBJ2-4, with D maybe TRBD1 (6 bases). This CDR3 reads CASSPGTKGNIQYF. Here the CDR3 DNA reads TGTGCCAGCAGCCCAGGGACAAAAGGAAATATTCAGTACTTC.